This is a list of T cell receptor beta chains from one sample in a study of blood T cells in healthy people across ages. Each CDR3 protein is one row after TCRdb ran MiXCR on the 5' RACE reads. The data show hundreds of thousands of distinct CDR3 sequences, around 43% seen once. Sample: blood. The receptors were sampled from a man in his sixties in good health. Both conserved end residues are part of each CDR3. A D gene is named only where the DNA matches it firmly. For some rows the clone size is stated as once, few or many, or as a class when expanded; others skip it.

TRBV7-3,TRBD1,-,TRBJ2-6,TGTGCCAGCAGCAGATCGGGACAGAGGATCTCTGGGGCCAACGTCCTGACTTTC,CASSRSGQRISGANVLTF
TRBV9,-,few,TRBJ1-2,TGTGCCAGCAGCCCTGTGGGGGGCGCGGGTGGCTACACCTTC,CASSPVGGAGGYTF
TRBV7-9,-,-,TRBJ1-1,TGTGCCAGCAGCTCGGGGGTCGTTGAGAACACTGAAGCTTTCTTT,CASSSGVVENTEAFF
TRBV6-5,-,-,TRBJ1-5,TGTGCCAGCAGTCCCCAGGTCAACAGAGGGTATCAGCCCCAGCATTTT,CASSPQVNRGYQPQHF
TRBV5-5,-,-,TRBJ1-4,TGTGCCAGCAGCTTCCCGGGATCACATGAAAAACTGTTTTTT,CASSFPGSHEKLFF
TRBV29-1,-,-,TRBJ2-7,TGCAGCGTTGAAGGGGGACGGGGGACCTACGAGCAGTACTTC,CSVEGGRGTYEQYF
TRBV7-8,TRBD1,-,TRBJ2-7,TGTGCCAGCAGCCCATGGGGGGACAGGTACGAGCAGTACTTC,CASSPWGDRYEQYF
TRBV4-3,TRBD1,-,TRBJ2-2,TGCGCCAGCAGCCAAAGTTTGGGACAGGGATTCACCGGGGAGCTGTTTTTT,CASSQSLGQGFTGELFF
TRBV7-2,TRBD2,once,TRBJ2-3,TGTGCCAGCAGCCTTCGCCTAGCGGGGGGGACGCTGGGGGGGACAGATACGCAGTATTTT,CASSLRLAGGTLGGTDTQYF
TRBV7-9,-,-,TRBJ1-6,TGTGCCAGCACCGTTACGGGACCGAGGTATTCACCCCTCCACTTT,CASTVTGPRYSPLHF
TRBV3-1,-,-,TRBJ1-1,TGTGCCAGCAGCCAGGGACAACAGACGGCTTTCTTT,CASSQGQQTAFF
TRBV21-1,-,-,TRBJ2-1,TGTGCCAGCAGCATACCGGGACCCCGCTCCTACAATGAGCAGTTCTTC,CASSIPGPRSYNEQFF
TRBV3-1,TRBD1,-,TRBJ1-5,TGTGCCAGCAGCCAAGCTGGGACAGGAAGCAATCGGCCCCAGCATTTT,CASSQAGTGSNRPQHF
TRBV6-2/TRBV6-3,TRBD1,-,TRBJ2-1,TGTGCCAGTTACCCCGGGGACAGGGACTACAATGAGCAGTTCTTC,CASYPGDRDYNEQFF
TRBV29-1,-,many,TRBJ2-5,TGCAGCGCCTCGCGCGCAGCCCAAGAGACCCAGTACTTC,CSASRAAQETQYF
TRBV7-2,TRBD2,-,TRBJ2-2,TGTGCCAGCTGTCGGCGGGGGGGCTATAACGGGGAGCTGTTTTTT,CASCRRGGYNGELFF
TRBV21-1,-,-,TRBJ2-5,TGTGCCAGCATGAGGGGCTGGCTAGCGGGGGATCCACAAGAGACCCAGTACTTC,CASMRGWLAGDPQETQYF
TRBV27,-,few,TRBJ2-2,TGTGCCAGCAGTGTTACAGGGTCCCACACCGGGGAGCTGTTTTTT,CASSVTGSHTGELFF
TRBV12-3/TRBV12-4,-,many,TRBJ1-1,TGTGCCAGCGGTTCATTGACTGAAGCTTTCTTT,CASGSLTEAFF
TRBV4-1,-,-,TRBJ2-1,TGCGCCAGCAGCCAAGATAGGACAAAGGGTGAGCAGTTCTTC,CASSQDRTKGEQFF
TRBV7-2,-,many,TRBJ2-6,TGTGCCAGCAGCTTAGTCGGGGGGCCGGGATCCAGCTCTGGGGCCAACGTCCTGACTTTC,CASSLVGGPGSSSGANVLTF
TRBV3-1,TRBD2,-,TRBJ2-7,TGTGCCAGCAGCCAACTTGCTAGCGGGGCTAACGAGCAGTACTTC,CASSQLASGANEQYF
TRBV20-1,-,-,TRBJ1-2,TGCAGTGCCCGGCCGGGCCCACGGGCCTATGGCTACACCTTC,CSARPGPRAYGYTF
TRBV7-9,-,-,TRBJ2-1,TGTGCCAGCAGCCCCAGGGGCGGGGGCCGCTCCTACAATGAGCAGTTCTTC,CASSPRGGGRSYNEQFF
TRBV3-1,-,-,TRBJ2-7,TGTGCCAGCAGCCGCGGACAGAAGAGCTCCTACGAGCAGTACTTC,CASSRGQKSSYEQYF
TRBV4-1,-,once,TRBJ2-7,TGCGCCAGCAGCCAAGATGCCGAGGCATGGGTAGTCAGTCTCTTAACGCCCCTTAACAATGAGCAGTACTTC,CASSQDAEAWVVSLLTPLNNEQYF
TRBV12-3/TRBV12-4,TRBD2,once,TRBJ2-7,TGTGCCAGCAGTCCCCAACTAGCGGGGGGCTCCTACGAGCAGTACTTC,CASSPQLAGGSYEQYF
TRBV6-6,-,-,TRBJ1-2,TGTGCCGGCCGAGCGTTGGTCGGCTACACCTTC,CAGRALVGYTF
TRBV19,-,-,TRBJ1-2,TGTGCCAGTAGTACGTCACTCATGGAGGGCTATGGCTACACCTTC,CASSTSLMEGYGYTF
TRBV5-5,TRBD1,-,TRBJ1-2,TGTGCCAGCAGCTTCCAGGGACAGGGGGCTCGCGGCTACACCTTC,CASSFQGQGARGYTF
TRBV5-1,TRBD1,few,TRBJ2-7,TGCGCCAGCAGCTTGGGGGGACAGGGGGTAAACGAGCAGTACTTC,CASSLGGQGVNEQYF
TRBV20-1,TRBD1,-,TRBJ1-1,TGCAGTGCTAGAGTTTTCGGGACAGGGGGCCGGGACACTGAAGCTTTCTTT,CSARVFGTGGRDTEAFF
TRBV6-2/TRBV6-3,-,-,TRBJ1-5,TGTGCCGCAGGGGACGGTCTCAGACCCCAGCATTTT,CAAGDGLRPQHF
TRBV27,-,few,TRBJ1-2,TGTGCCAGCAGTTCCTCTAAACCCGCGGGCTATGGCTACACCTTC,CASSSSKPAGYGYTF
TRBV7-9,-,-,TRBJ1-1,TGTGCCAGCAGCTTATCCCGGGGGACGAACACTGAAGCTTTCTTT,CASSLSRGTNTEAFF
TRBV20-1,TRBD2,-,TRBJ2-1,TGCAGTGCTAGAGGACTTAGCGGGGGGGACATCAATGAGCAGTTCTTC,CSARGLSGGDINEQFF
TRBV7-2,TRBD2,-,TRBJ2-7,TGTGCCAGCAGCCGGACTAGCGGGGAGGGTTACGAGCAGTACTTC,CASSRTSGEGYEQYF
TRBV7-9,-,many,TRBJ2-7,TGTGCCAGCAGTTTAGGTGGGGGGACCTACGAGCAGTACTTC,CASSLGGGTYEQYF
TRBV28,-,-,TRBJ2-1,TGTGCCAGCAGTTTCTCGGCCAAGAATGAGCAGTTCTTC,CASSFSAKNEQFF
TRBV6-6,-,few,TRBJ2-3,TGTGCCAGCAGTTACAAGGGGCCTCGTCTCACAGATACGCAGTATTTT,CASSYKGPRLTDTQYF
TRBV6-1,TRBD1,-,TRBJ1-4,TGTGCCAGCAGTGGGGGACAGGGGAATGAAAAACTGTTTTTT,CASSGGQGNEKLFF
TRBV21-1,-,-,TRBJ2-7,TGTGCCAGCAGCAATTCGCACCCGGGACTCGGGGCCTACGAGCAGTACTTC,CASSNSHPGLGAYEQYF
TRBV7-2,TRBD1,-,TRBJ1-6,TGTGCCAGCAGCTTAGCGACAGGGGCGAAGAATTCACCCCTCCACTTT,CASSLATGAKNSPLHF
TRBV12-3/TRBV12-4,-,-,TRBJ2-2,TGTGCCAGCAGTTACGGACTACCGAACACCGGGGAGCTGTTTTTT,CASSYGLPNTGELFF
TRBV9,-,-,TRBJ1-2,TGTGCCAGCAGCGTAGTTGAGGGGCGCGGCTACACCTTC,CASSVVEGRGYTF
TRBV4-3,-,many,TRBJ2-7,TGCGCCAGCAGCCAAGTCCAGGCTACCTACGAGCAGTACTTC,CASSQVQATYEQYF